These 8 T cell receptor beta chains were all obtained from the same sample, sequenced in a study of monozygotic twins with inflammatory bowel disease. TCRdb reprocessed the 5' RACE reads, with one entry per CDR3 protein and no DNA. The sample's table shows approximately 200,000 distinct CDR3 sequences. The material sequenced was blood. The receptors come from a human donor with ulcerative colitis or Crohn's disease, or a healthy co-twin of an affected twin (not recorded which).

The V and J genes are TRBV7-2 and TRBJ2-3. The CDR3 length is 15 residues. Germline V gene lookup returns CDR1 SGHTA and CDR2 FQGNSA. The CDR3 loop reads CASSYRTPSTDTQYF.

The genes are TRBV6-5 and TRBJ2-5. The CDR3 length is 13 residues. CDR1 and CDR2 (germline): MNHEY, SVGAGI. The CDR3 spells CASSWTLWETQYF.

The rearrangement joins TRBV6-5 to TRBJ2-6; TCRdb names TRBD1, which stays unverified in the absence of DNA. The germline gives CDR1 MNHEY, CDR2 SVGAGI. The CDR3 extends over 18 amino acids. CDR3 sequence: CASSYTFPGSAGANVLTF.

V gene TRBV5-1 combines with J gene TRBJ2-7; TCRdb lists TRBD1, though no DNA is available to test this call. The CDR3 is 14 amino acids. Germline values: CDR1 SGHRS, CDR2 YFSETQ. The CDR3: CASSLTGATYEQYF.

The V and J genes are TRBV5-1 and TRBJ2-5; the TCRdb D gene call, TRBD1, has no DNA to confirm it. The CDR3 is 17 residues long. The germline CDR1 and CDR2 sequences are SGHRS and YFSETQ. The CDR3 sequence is CASSYGGPGKLQETQYF.

This chain's CDR3 is CASQGVTDTQYF. The rearrangement links TRBV6-6 to TRBJ2-3; TCRdb gives TRBD1 as the D gene, but with no DNA this cannot be confirmed. CDR1 and CDR2 (germline): MNHNY, SVGAGI (reference sequence). This CDR3 region has 12 residues.

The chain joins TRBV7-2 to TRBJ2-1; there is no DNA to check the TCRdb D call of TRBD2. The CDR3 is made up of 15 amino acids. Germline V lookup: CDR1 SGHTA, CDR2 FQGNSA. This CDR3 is CASSPQSGSYNEQFF.

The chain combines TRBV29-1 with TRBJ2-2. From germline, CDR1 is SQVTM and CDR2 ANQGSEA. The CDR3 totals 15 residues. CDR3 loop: CSVEGDPMNTGELFF.